This T cell receptor (beta chain) was recorded in a study of cytomegalovirus exposure and HLA in healthy donors. Study-wide background: Later analysis reported that the 130 or so validation repertoires shared the platform of the roughly 630 first-cohort repertoires.

After removal of 5 bases from V and 6 bases from J, the junction contained 10 bases not matched to a gene. Germline V CDR1 and CDR2: MNHEY, SMNVEV (reference sequence). This CDR3 is built from 15 residues. In regard to this clone: What it binds is not known.

The method was immunoSEQ multiplex PCR; TCRdb's version includes in-frame clones alone and lacks a portion of them. The table has about 79,000 clones, 93% seen once; the top ten hold approximately 4%. Overall study findings and caveats: There were some public TCRs occurring in many donors, but most TCR sequences were rare.

The sequenced sample was PBMCs. This chain uses TRBV27 with TRBJ1-1, with 9 bases identical to TRBD1. This sequence was found in a woman aged 25 to 39 in good health and CMV-seronegative. This CDR3 is CASSPGQGRIPEAFF. The CDR3 region has the DNA TGTGCCAGCAGTCCCGGACAGGGGAGGATCCCTGAAGCTTTCTTT.